This section outlines one T cell receptor beta chain sequence together with its context. Its antigen has not been determined. Base qualities are missing; no much larger clone stands one base away. The germline V gene supplies CDR1 MNHEY and CDR2 SVGAGI. V and J are truncated by 7 bases and 8 bases respectively, leaving an intervening sequence of 20 bases. The CDR3 runs 15 amino acids, cysteine and phenylalanine included. Of all the DNA, just the CDR3 is kept, 45 bases in frame from base 1. The entry originates in a study of cytomegalovirus exposure and HLA in healthy donors (TCRdb year 2017). A note on the overall study: An earlier analysis of several hundred of the donors reported under 300 Gb of sequence data and 117 million unique TCR beta sequences obtained from roughly 170 million T cells. An early release covering around 630 HLA-typed donors comprised about 300 gigabases of sequencing data and about 90 million unique TCR sequences. Among the approximately 400 genotyped donors, roughly 80% belonged to the genetic ancestry cluster associated with self-reported Caucasian donors. The study was designed to test whether signatures of past pathogen exposure could be identified by cataloging public T cell receptors. Using immunosequencing, the study profiled T cell repertoires from around 670 subjects and related those repertoires to cytomegalovirus serostatus. Along with the 666-subject first cohort, a separate validation cohort of over a hundred different subjects was used. The study combined high-throughput TCR immunosequencing, statistical association of individual TCRs with disease status, and machine learning to predict cytomegalovirus infection status. A later analysis re-examined previously published TCR beta repertoires from 500 to 700 donors and added high-resolution HLA genotyping to investigate patterns of TCR occurrence. The later analysis used no new phenotypic data to find candidate immune exposures, relying instead on TCR beta sequences and their occurrence across donors. In an earlier analysis of 587 of the donors, high-throughput TCR beta sequencing was used to judge whether each TCR beta V gene segment behaved as functional or pseudogenic. Donor age, sex, ethnicity and CMV serostatus were compiled alongside the repertoire data. In a later genetic analysis, genome-wide SNP genotypes for about three fifths of the 666 donors were used, and that subset was treated as a discovery cohort. All discovery cohort repertoires had been generated using a single sequencing platform. HLA typing included class I and class II loci at four-digit resolution. Typing coverage differed by locus: A, B, C, DRB1 and DQB1 were typed in about 620-630 donors, DQA1 in approximately 520, DPA1 in 600 to 610, and DPB1 in 450 to 490. Because of strong linkage in the cohort, a handful of DR-DQ haplotypes were treated as single units for association and clustering. On average, roughly 240,000 unique TCR beta nucleotide sequences were sequenced per donor among about 400 genotyped donors of the cohort, with roughly 18% of those sequences being non-productive.

Summary of the overall study and its limitations: In a later analysis, some 17,000 TCR beta sequences were associated with specific HLA alleles at a false discovery rate of 0.05. A cluster of highly shared sequence variants was judged likely to be a technical artifact of the sequencing pipeline. The cohort was sequenced for TCR beta chains only, and without alpha or paired-chain data the features that could be detected were limited. Several of the top co-occurrence clusters appeared to be linked to parvovirus B19, influenza, CMV and Epstein-Barr virus, according to a later analysis. While some public TCRs were present in many individuals, most TCR sequences turned up only very rarely across donors. Cytomegalovirus status was reported to be diagnosed by the classifier with high specificity and sensitivity in both the original and validation cohorts. Because the 87-base-pair reads could not distinguish some IMGT-functional V segments, including TRBV6-2 and TRBV6-3, those segments were excluded. HLA typing was unavailable for some donors at each locus, so association tests used only the typed subset. Compared with equally common non-associated chains, HLA-associated TCR beta chains in a later analysis were more clonally expanded and had lower generation probabilities. When HLA alleles, especially DR and DQ, strongly co-occurred, TCR associations were difficult to assign to individual alleles. In a later analysis, TCR association rates were found to vary across HLA loci, with the most associated TCRs seen for DRB1 alleles and the fewest for HLA-C alleles. Linkage disequilibrium might explain the correlated functional status among segregating V segments, but an unknown experimental factor could not be ruled out. Sequencing depth was assumed to be roughly uniform across donors in the presence/absence analyses, though that assumption may not hold. The study gave a list of 150 to 200 TCR beta chains associated with cytomegalovirus. Some 16 rarely observed V segments, including chromosome 9 orphons, were excluded from the earlier analysis of some 590 of the donors because counts were too low. Immune exposure information for the cohort was limited to CMV serostatus. Most CMV-associated TCR beta chains appeared to be HLA-restricted in a later analysis, and the HLA associations seemed to be driven largely by CMV exposure. A further reported finding was that TCR beta sequences accurately predicted the HLA-A and HLA-B alleles for most subjects in the first cohort. It was suggested by the authors that the approach could potentially be generalized to other disease states and immunological phenotypes. In a later genetic analysis, fewer N-insertions in productive TCRs were reported among donors in an Asian-associated ancestry cluster than the roughly 670-donor mean. In vitro tests confirmed that three of the cytomegalovirus-associated TCR beta chains recognize cytomegalovirus antigens. In an earlier analysis of some 550 of the donors, most TCR beta V segments were observed in productive rearrangements about 90% or about 30% of the time, broadly matching IMGT annotations. V-gene and J-gene trimming of TCR beta chains was associated with a missense DCLRE1C variant in a later genetic analysis, and the association was replicated in an independent cohort.

In total, approximately 700 healthy bone marrow donors made up the cohort. All cohort members were sampled while nominally healthy, although unrecorded immune exposures were likely present. The donor tested CMV seronegative and was one of the 352 seronegative cohort members. Each donor provided a peripheral blood sample, and peripheral blood mononuclear cells were used for TCR beta sequencing. Genomic DNA extraction from the blood cell samples was performed with the Qiagen DNeasy Blood Extraction Kit. The library relied on the immunoSEQ multiplex PCR assay. A mixture of 60 forward primers for TCR Vbeta segments and 13 reverse primers for TCR Jbeta segments was used in the multiplex PCR. The CDR3 region of rearranged TCR beta genes was amplified from genomic DNA by a multiplex PCR assay. The amplified TCR beta libraries were sequenced on the Illumina HiSeq System as 87-base-pair reads. Per the original workflow: A later analysis tallied some 79 million unique TCR beta chains across the 666 repertoires, and some 10 million of those chains were shared by two or more donors. Raw reads were error-corrected and collapsed into unique sequences with a nearest-neighbor algorithm that merged closely related sequences to remove PCR and sequencing errors. To assign V, D and J gene segments, CDR3 sequences were aligned to IMGT reference sequences. For a sequence to be retained, a match of at least six nucleotides was required to both a V gene segment and a J gene segment. Rearrangements were classified as productive when the CDR3 lacked stop codons and remained in frame with V and J, and all other rearrangements were classified as non-productive. Following IMGT convention, CDR3 was defined as the stretch from the second conserved V-encoded cysteine up to the conserved J-encoded phenylalanine. The earlier analysis of some 540 of the donors excluded any sequence lacking an unambiguous match to a single V gene segment. An earlier analysis of 500 to 600 of the donors classified V segments as functional when productive rearrangements were above 56.7% and as segregating when the standard deviation between donors was above 5%. A statistical classification framework was built for diagnosing cytomegalovirus status from the catalog of TCR beta chain sequences. A later analysis assigned V and J genes by comparing TCR nucleotide sequences with IMGT/GENE-DB human TR gene sequences. The TCRdist pipeline was used in a later analysis to assign CDR3 sequences and most-parsimonious VDJ recombination scenarios. A later analysis defined each TCR beta chain by its CDR3 amino acid sequence plus V-gene family, and excluded reads lacking a unique V-gene family. A later analysis removed 592 highly shared, low-generation-probability nucleotide sequences to deal with suspected cross-contamination and a sequencing artifact. A later analysis calculated a clonal expansion index for each public chain from normalized within-repertoire ranks of inferred template counts. In a later analysis, generation probabilities were computed using a VDJ recombination model fitted to out-of-frame rearrangements, and the results were checked against IGoR. In a later analysis, TCR-TCR, TCR-HLA and TCR-CMV co-occurrence was scored with hypergeometric tests, and a repertoire-size bias correction was applied to TCR pairs. False discovery rates were estimated in a later analysis by permuting HLA or CMV assignments 20 times. In a later analysis, co-occurring TCRs were grouped using DBSCAN, with TCRdist sequence similarity added in when clustering inside HLA-allele-positive subsets. Repertoires with fewer than 30,000 or more than 120,000 public chains, plus five repertoires with anomalous nucleotide sharing, were excluded from co-occurrence clustering. In its TCRdb copy, this immuneACCESS table keeps in-frame sequences only and misses some clones. Where compared with another copy, unresolved V genes explain less than half of these, and the others have no known cause. V, J and clone size are those of that table, while D and trimming were read from the DNA. Counted in this sample were 68,000 or so clones; roughly 77% of them appeared once. The ten largest make up 4% to 5.5% of the sample.

The specimen sequenced was PBMCs. The sequence came from a woman aged 25-40 years in good health and CMV-seronegative. The sequence links TRBV6-5 to TRBJ1-4; no D gene is confidently identified. The DNA sequence is TGTGCCAGCACCTCCTCCAGGTCGACGGGAGAAAAACTGTTTTTT. The translation is CASTSSRSTGEKLFF.